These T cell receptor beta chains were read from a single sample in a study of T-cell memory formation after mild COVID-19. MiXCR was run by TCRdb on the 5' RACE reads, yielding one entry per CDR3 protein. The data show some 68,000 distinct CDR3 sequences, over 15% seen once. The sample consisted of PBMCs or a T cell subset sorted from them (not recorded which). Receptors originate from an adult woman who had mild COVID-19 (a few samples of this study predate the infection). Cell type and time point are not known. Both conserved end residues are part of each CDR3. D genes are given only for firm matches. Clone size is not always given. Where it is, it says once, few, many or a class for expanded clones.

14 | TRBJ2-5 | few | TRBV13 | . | TGTGCCAGCAGCTCGACTAGGGTCCAAGAGACCCAGTACTTC | CASSSTRVQETQYF
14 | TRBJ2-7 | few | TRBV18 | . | TGTGCCAGCTCACCACTCAGGGGACCTAACGAGCAGTACTTC | CASSPLRGPNEQYF
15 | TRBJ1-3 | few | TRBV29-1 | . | TGCAGCGTTCGGTTAAGGGGCCCCACTGGAAACACCATATATTTT | CSVRLRGPTGNTIYF
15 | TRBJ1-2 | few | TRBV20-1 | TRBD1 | TGCAGTGCTAGAGATCCAGGGGGCGGGAACTATGGCTACACCTTC | CSARDPGGGNYGYTF
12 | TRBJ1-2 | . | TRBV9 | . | TGTGCCAGCAGCGTAGGGTCCGGGGGCTACACCTTC | CASSVGSGGYTF
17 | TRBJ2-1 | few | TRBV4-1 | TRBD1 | TGCGCCAGCAGCTACCCCCAGGGGGCCCGCTCCTACAATGAGCAGTTCTTC | CASSYPQGARSYNEQFF
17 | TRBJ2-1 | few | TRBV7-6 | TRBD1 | TGTGCCAGCAGCTTAGCGGCGGGACAGGGCCTCTACAATGAGCAGTTCTTC | CASSLAAGQGLYNEQFF
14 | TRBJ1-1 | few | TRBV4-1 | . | TGCGCCAGCAGCCAAGTGGGGCAGGACACTGAAGCTTTCTTT | CASSQVGQDTEAFF
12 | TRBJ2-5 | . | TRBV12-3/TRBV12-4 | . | TGTGCCAGCAGTCCCCTGGGACAGACCCAGTACTTC | CASSPLGQTQYF
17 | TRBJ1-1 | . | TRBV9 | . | TGTGCCAGCAGCCCCAGCGGCCGTCTGGGTTTGAACACTGAAGCTTTCTTT | CASSPSGRLGLNTEAFF
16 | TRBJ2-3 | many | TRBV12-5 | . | TGTGCTAGTGGTTTAGCCCCGGGAGAAGGCACAGATACGCAGTATTTT | CASGLAPGEGTDTQYF
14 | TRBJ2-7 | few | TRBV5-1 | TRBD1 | TGCGCCAGCAGTCCGGACAGGGACTCCTACGAGCAGTACTTC | CASSPDRDSYEQYF
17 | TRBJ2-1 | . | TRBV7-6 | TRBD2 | TGTGCCAGCAGCTTAGTCCGGCGGGGGAGCTCCTACAATGAGCAGTTCTTC | CASSLVRRGSSYNEQFF
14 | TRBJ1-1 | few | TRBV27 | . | TGTGCCAGCAGTTTACAGGGGATGAACACTGAAGCTTTCTTT | CASSLQGMNTEAFF
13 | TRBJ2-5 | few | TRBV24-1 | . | TGTGCCACCAGTGATACTAGTGGAGAGACCCAGTACTTC | CATSDTSGETQYF
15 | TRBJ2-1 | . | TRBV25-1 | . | TGTGCCAGCAGTGGCCGCGGTAGACTCTTAAATGAGCAGTTCTTC | CASSGRGRLLNEQFF
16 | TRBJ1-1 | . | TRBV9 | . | TGTGCCAGCAGCGCGAACCCGACAGATCCAAACACTGAAGCTTTCTTT | CASSANPTDPNTEAFF
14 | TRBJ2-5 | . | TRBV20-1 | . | TGCAGTGCTAGCTTTAGCCTTGGGACAGAGACCCAGTACTTC | CSASFSLGTETQYF
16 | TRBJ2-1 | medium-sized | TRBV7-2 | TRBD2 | TGTGCCAGCAGCTTATTGGGCGGGGGGTCCTACAATGAGCAGTTCTTC | CASSLLGGGSYNEQFF
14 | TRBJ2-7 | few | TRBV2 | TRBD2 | TGTGCCAGCAGTGCCAGCGGGAGGCACTACGAGCAGTACTTC | CASSASGRHYEQYF
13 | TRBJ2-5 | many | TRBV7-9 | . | TGTGCCAGCAGCTTGCCCGGGGAGGAGACCCAGTACTTC | CASSLPGEETQYF
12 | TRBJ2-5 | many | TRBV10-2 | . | TGCGCCAGCACCGGGGACCTGGGAGATCTGTACTTC | CASTGDLGDLYF
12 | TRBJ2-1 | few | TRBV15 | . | TGTGCCACCGGCTCCCCCTACAATGAGCAGTTCTTC | CATGSPYNEQFF
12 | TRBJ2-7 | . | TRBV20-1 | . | TGCAGTGCTAGAGAGGGAGGCTACGAGCAGTACTTC | CSAREGGYEQYF
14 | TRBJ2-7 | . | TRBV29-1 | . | TGCAGCGTTGAAGATCGGGGCCAGTCCTACGAGCAGTACTTC | CSVEDRGQSYEQYF